This T cell receptor beta chain comes out of a study of blood T cell repertoires in COVID-19. Measured with immunoSEQ multiplex PCR; TCRdb has only the in-frame clones, and not every one. The sample has about 150,000 clones, 84% seen once. The CDR3 sequence is 15 residues long. J lost 3 bases, V lost 4 bases, and 6 bases had no gene match. CDR1 and CDR2 (germline): SNHLY, FYNNEI. The source material was peripheral blood. The receptor was derived from an elderly woman with COVID-19, enrolled during active disease. The V and J genes are TRBV2 and TRBJ2-3, with 8 bases that match TRBD2. DNA of the CDR3: TGTGCCAGCAGTGTCTTAGCGGGGAAGACAGATACGCAGTATTTT. It translates to CASSVLAGKTDTQYF.